The rows below give T cell receptor beta chains drawn from one sample of a study of blood T cell repertoires in COVID-19. The protocol was immunoSEQ multiplex PCR, while the TCRdb copy is restricted to in-frame clones and leaves out a portion. This table holds about 80,000 clones, 60% to 80% found once. Sequencing input: peripheral blood. Receptor source: a man aged 70-80 years with active or convalescent COVID-19. The CDR3 runs from the conserved cysteine through the conserved F or W. A D gene is named only where the DNA matches it firmly. Clone size is stated in some rows and not others, as once, few, many or a class when expanded.

>-|TRBJ1-4|TRBD1|TRBV10-3
TGTGCCATCAGTGCGGACTCAGGGGGCAAGGATGAAAAACTGTTTTTT
CAISADSGGKDEKLFF
>few|TRBJ2-5|-|TRBV7-9
TGTGCCAGCAGCTTAGACTCGGCGGAAGAGACCCAGTACTTC
CASSLDSAEETQYF
>-|TRBJ2-7|TRBD1|TRBV6-5
TGTGCCAGCAGCCCAGGGGGACAGGGAAGTAAGCAGTACTTC
CASSPGGQGSKQYF
>-|TRBJ2-1|-|TRBV3-1/TRBV3-2
TGTGCCAGCAGCAAGGGGTTAGGGGTCTCCTACAATGAGCAGTTCTTC
CASSKGLGVSYNEQFF
>-|TRBJ2-4|TRBD1|TRBV28
TGTGCCAGCAGTCGATCAGGGGGCGGGCAGGGAAACATTCAGTACTTC
CASSRSGGGQGNIQYF
>once|TRBJ1-1|TRBD1|TRBV6-1
TGTGCCAGCAGTGAAAACCGGGACAGGGTGGCTTTCTTT
CASSENRDRVAFF
>-|TRBJ1-3|-|TRBV11-2
TGTGCCAGCAGCTTAGATCGGGGTGGAAACACCATATATTTT
CASSLDRGGNTIYF
>-|TRBJ1-5|-|TRBV5-4
TGTGCCAGCAGCCGGGGGGGAGGGACGGAACTCGGGCCCCAGCATTTT
CASSRGGGTELGPQHF
>-|TRBJ1-2|-|TRBV7-2
TGTGCCAGCAGCTTTTATGACTTAAACTATGGCTACACCTTC
CASSFYDLNYGYTF
>-|TRBJ1-5|TRBD1|TRBV11-2
TGTGCCAGCAGCTTCGGGACAGGGGGCGCGAGGCAGCCCCAGCATTTT
CASSFGTGGARQPQHF
>few|TRBJ1-5|TRBD1|TRBV6-1
TGTGCCAGCAGTGAAAGACAGGGGAGTAGCAATCAGCCCCAGCATTTT
CASSERQGSSNQPQHF
>few|TRBJ2-2|-|TRBV11-1
TGTGCCAGCAGCGATAACAGTCCCGGGGAGCTGTTTTTT
CASSDNSPGELFF
>-|TRBJ2-5|TRBD2|TRBV5-1
TGCGCCAGCAGCAGCGGACTAGCGGGGGAAGTCCGTGAGACCCAGTACTTC
CASSSGLAGEVRETQYF
>-|TRBJ2-5|-|TRBV7-8
TGTGCCAGCAGCTTTCGCTGGGGGCTCCAAGAGACCCAGTACTTC
CASSFRWGLQETQYF
>-|TRBJ1-2|-|TRBV28
TGTGCCAGCAGTTTAACTCTCTCAGGCTACACCTTC
CASSLTLSGYTF
>-|TRBJ1-3|TRBD1|TRBV13
TGTGCCAGCAGCCGGGGACAGGGGGTTCCTGGAAACACCATATATTTT
CASSRGQGVPGNTIYF
>-|TRBJ2-3|TRBD2|TRBV19
TGTGCCAGTAGTATTATGGCGGGGGGCACAGATACGCAGTATTTT
CASSIMAGGTDTQYF
>-|TRBJ1-5|TRBD1|TRBV19
TGTGCCAGTAGCCGCGGACAGGGAGGTCAGCCCCAGCATTTT
CASSRGQGGQPQHF